This T cell receptor beta chain was captured by sequencing in a study of T cells in women clearing cervical HPV infection. As regards this clone: The read ends 3 residues before the CDR3 terminus; that terminus is restored from the germline J gene.

Germline V gives CDR1 SNHLY, CDR2 FYNNEI. The CDR3 spans 15 residues. V was pared by 6 bases and J by 5 bases, with 11 bases of the junction left unmatched. Sequenced by immunoSEQ multiplex PCR; TCRdb stores in-frame clones only, minus some. The repertoire shows more than 20,000 clones; the top ten hold almost 10%. The TCR sequence derives from a woman aged 18-69 years with a cervical HPV16 infection that either progressed to CIN3+ or cleared (not recorded which). The sequencing input was blood buffy coat. The chain employs TRBV2 and TRBJ1-1, with 8 bases lining up with TRBD1. The CDR3 bases that were read are TGTGCCAGCAGGGTACAACCGGGACAGGCGACTGAA. It translates to CASRVQPGQATE. The CDR3, in full, reads CASRVQPGQATEAFF.